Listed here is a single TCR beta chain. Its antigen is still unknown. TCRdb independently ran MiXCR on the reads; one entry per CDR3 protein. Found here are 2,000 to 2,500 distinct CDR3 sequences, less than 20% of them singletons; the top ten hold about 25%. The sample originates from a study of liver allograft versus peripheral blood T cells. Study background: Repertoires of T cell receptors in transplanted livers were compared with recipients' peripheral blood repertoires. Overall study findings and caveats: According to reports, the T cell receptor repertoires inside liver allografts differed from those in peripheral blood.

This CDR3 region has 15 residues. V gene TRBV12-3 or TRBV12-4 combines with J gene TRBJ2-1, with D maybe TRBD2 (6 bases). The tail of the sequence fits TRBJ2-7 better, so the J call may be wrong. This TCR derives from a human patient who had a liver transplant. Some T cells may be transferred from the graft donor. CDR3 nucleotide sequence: TGTGCCAGCAGTCCCGGGGGAGGACCCTTGGGGGAGCAGTACTTC. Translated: CASSPGGGPLGEQYF.